This T cell receptor beta chain emerged from a study of T-cell reconstitution after alpha-beta-depleted transplantation in children (dated by TCRdb to the mid-2010s). Regarding the research as a whole: T-cell immune reconstitution after TCRalphabeta/CD19-depleted allogeneic hematopoietic cell transplantation in children was quantitatively tracked in the study by means of TCR repertoire profiling.

The library was prepared using PCR. These reads were obtained on an Illumina HiSeq 2500. To normalize quantification of the TCRbeta repertoire, the TCR libraries were built with molecular barcoding that relied on unique molecular identifiers. Clones were called with MiXCR by TCRdb after fastp trimmed the public reads at Q25, and only in-frame beta chains were retained. Rows with a matching CDR3 protein are joined into one entry that keeps the most common DNA and genes. The table for this sample lists approximately 1,000,000 distinct CDR3 sequences; less than 30% of them were counted only once. The ten largest clones add up to 28% of the sample. The table lists this clonotype with many counts. Its antigen is unknown. No clone much larger than this one lies a single base away; base qualities are absent. General study outcomes and caveats: Over subsequent months, a decline in hyperexpanded clone frequencies was noted, and after one year, T-cell counts and TCRbeta diversity were mostly ascribed to newly produced T cells. The apparently early alphabetaT-cell count recovery about two months after transplant was reportedly dependent on only several hundred rapidly expanded clones derived from non-depleted graft cells. In some patients, the high TCRbeta diversity seen at day 60 was put down to recipient T cells and intrathymic progenitors that had survived conditioning.

Trimming removed 10 bases from V and 2 bases from J, leaving 12 bases between the germline ends. The cysteine opens and the phenylalanine closes a CDR3 of 12 amino acids. Only the CDR3 region is kept as DNA, spanning 36 bases read in frame from base 1. CDR1 and CDR2, per the germline V gene, are ENHRY and SYGVKD. According to the study, the label for this sample's treatment or condition signals: allogeneic hematopoietic cell transplantation with graft depleted of TCRalphabeta T cells and CD19 B cells. Transplant recipients were children who received TCRalphabeta/CD19-depleted allogeneic hematopoietic cell grafts.

The sample consisted of PBMCs, mostly from graft donor cells, taken 360 days after TCRalphabeta/CD19-depleted stem cell transplant. The chain was built from TRBV10-3 and TRBJ2-7, with the D gene not clear enough to name. The origin of this receptor is a boy in the first two years of life who had a stem cell transplant for SCID, so the T cells may come from the graft donor. The nucleotides read TGTGCCAGCAGAAATTCCCCCTACGAGCAGTACTTC. This is translated as CASRNSPYEQYF.